The clone carrying this TCR beta chain was observed many times. Antigen specificity is unknown. Libraries for TCR beta were made by quantitative 5'-RACE with molecular barcodes. MiXCR, applied by TCRdb to the 5' RACE reads, yields one record per CDR3 protein. The sample contains more than 650,000 distinct CDR3 sequences, approximately 12% of which appear only once. The sample belongs to a study of CD8 T cells in ankylosing spondylitis. Notes on the study in general: Matched synovial fluid from ankylosing spondylitis patients was reported to be enriched for disease-linked clones. Disease-associated clonotypes exhibited CD8+ identity and were relatively infrequent in peripheral blood. Typical of ankylosing spondylitis blood, it appeared, was a TCR beta motif of fewer than 10 highly homologous variants. Certain motif variants had earlier been reported in reactive arthritis synovial fluid and blood.

In germline, CDR1 is DFQATT, CDR2 SNEGSKA (reference sequence). The CDR3 covers 17 residues. The specimen sequenced was blood, either unsorted or a sorted T cell fraction (not recorded which). The genes are TRBV20-1 and TRBJ2-1; 9 bases agree with TRBD1. This clonotype was sampled from a male donor with ankylosing spondylitis. The CDR3 coding sequence is TGCAGCGCGAGGGACAGGGAGCATTTGTTTTCCTACAATGAGCAGTTCTTC. Protein: CSARDREHLFSYNEQFF.